This T cell receptor (beta chain) is from a study of vaccination and CD4 T cells after COVID-19. This CDR3 is built from 13 residues. With V trimmed by 10 bases and J by 5 bases, 8 bases remained unmatched. In germline, CDR1 is MRHNA, CDR2 SNTAGT. The treatment is: approximately nine-day PBMC culture with coronavirus spike peptide pools or control peptides (ViraFEST assay). In its sample, this clonotype ranks as medium-sized. Its specificity is not known. Sequencing of cultured CD4+ T cell DNA used the Oncomine TCR Beta short-read assay. TCRdb ran MiXCR on the PCR reads and lists one entry per CDR3 protein. Of a few thousand distinct CDR3 sequences detected, 20% to 25% appear once; the ten largest clones hold under 60%.

The rearrangement uses TRBV6-4 and TRBJ1-2; 9 bases are a match to TRBD1. This clonotype was sampled from a human donor who had recovered from COVID-19. The sequencing used CD4+ T cells from blood, cultured in vitro, collected after SARS-CoV-2 vaccination. The CDR3 DNA is TGTGCCATCCCGGGACAGGGTCTGTATGGCTACACCTTC. Residues: CAIPGQGLYGYTF.